These T cell receptor beta chains were read from a single sample in a study of cytomegalovirus exposure and HLA in healthy donors. Profiled with immunoSEQ multiplex PCR; TCRdb holds only in-frame clones, not every one. The repertoire holds roughly 100,000 clones, with 70% to 85% as singletons. Input material: PBMCs. The receptors derive from a man between 45 and 60 years old in good health and CMV-seronegative. Each CDR3 is given with its conserved first and last residue. D genes are given only for firm matches. Clone size is not always given. Where it is, it says once, few, many or a class for expanded clones.

NA | NA | TRBJ2-5 | TRBV9 | CASSVDRGETQYF | TGTGCCAGCAGCGTAGATCGAGGAGAGACCCAGTACTTC
NA | TRBD2 | TRBJ2-2 | TRBV6-4 | CASATEGLAGINTGELFF | TGTGCCAGCGCCACAGAAGGACTAGCGGGAATAAACACCGGGGAGCTGTTTTTT
NA | TRBD2 | TRBJ2-2 | TRBV10-3 | CAISDIAGERELFF | TGTGCCATCAGCGATATAGCGGGAGAAAGGGAGCTGTTTTTT
NA | NA | TRBJ2-1 | TRBV9 | CASSISQGNEQFF | TGTGCCAGCAGCATTTCACAGGGTAATGAGCAGTTCTTC
once | TRBD1 | TRBJ1-1 | TRBV29-1 | CSVDPGGQGAGDAAFF | TGCAGCGTTGATCCCGGTGGACAGGGGGCCGGAGACGCGGCTTTCTTT
NA | NA | TRBJ2-1 | TRBV10-3 | CAISEQISYNEQFF | TGTGCCATCAGTGAGCAGATCTCCTACAATGAGCAGTTCTTC
NA | NA | TRBJ2-5 | TRBV28 | CASTALRQETQYF | TGTGCCAGCACCGCCCTGCGCCAAGAGACCCAGTACTTC
NA | TRBD1 | TRBJ1-1 | TRBV5-1 | CASSWTGSPTEAFF | TGCGCCAGCAGCTGGACAGGGAGTCCCACTGAAGCTTTCTTT
NA | TRBD1 | TRBJ1-1 | TRBV6-1 | CASSVTGLGTEAFF | TGTGCCAGCAGTGTGACAGGGTTGGGGACTGAAGCTTTCTTT
NA | TRBD2 | TRBJ2-1 | TRBV28 | CASSLLGLAGNEQFF | TGTGCCAGCAGTTTATTGGGACTAGCTGGCAATGAGCAGTTCTTC
NA | NA | TRBJ1-5 | TRBV23-1 | CASRPRKTGINQPQHF | TGCGCCAGCAGGCCCCGAAAGACAGGTATCAATCAGCCCCAGCATTTT
NA | TRBD1 | TRBJ2-7 | TRBV5-4 | CASRFPLRQGSNEQYF | TGTGCCAGCAGGTTTCCACTTCGACAGGGTTCCAACGAGCAGTACTTC
NA | TRBD1 | TRBJ1-1 | TRBV9 | CASRYLDRAGTEAFF | TGTGCCAGCAGATATTTGGACAGGGCAGGGACTGAAGCTTTCTTT
NA | TRBD1 | TRBJ2-7 | TRBV5-4 | CASSFDRAREQYF | TGTGCCAGCAGCTTCGACAGGGCCCGGGAGCAGTACTTC
NA | TRBD2 | TRBJ2-3 | TRBV11-2 | CASSLGGRGSTDTQYF | TGTGCCAGCAGCTTAGGAGGGCGGGGGTCCACAGATACGCAGTATTTT
once | NA | TRBJ1-2 | TRBV7-3 | CASSSNDRMGYTF | TGTGCCAGCAGCTCAAATGACAGGATGGGCTACACCTTC
NA | NA | TRBJ1-4 | TRBV11-2 | CASSSPATNEKLFF | TGTGCCAGCAGCTCACCAGCAACTAATGAAAAACTGTTTTTT
NA | TRBD1 | TRBJ2-5 | TRBV5-1 | CASSLGGQSQETQYF | TGCGCCAGCAGCTTGGGGGGACAGAGCCAAGAGACCCAGTACTTC
NA | TRBD2 | TRBJ2-1 | TRBV4-1 | CASSQAGGSVYNEQFF | TGCGCCAGCAGCCAAGCCGGGGGGTCTGTGTACAATGAGCAGTTCTTC
few | NA | TRBJ1-1 | TRBV7-9 | CASSSSRAGGIVNTEAFF | TGTGCCAGCAGCTCAAGCAGGGCAGGCGGGATTGTGAACACTGAAGCTTTCTTT
few | TRBD1 | TRBJ2-3 | TRBV19 | CASKARDSINPDTQYF | TGTGCCAGCAAAGCCCGGGACAGCATCAACCCAGATACGCAGTATTTT
NA | NA | TRBJ2-4 | TRBV9 | CASSNTGGVAKNIQYF | TGTGCCAGCAGCAATACAGGGGGGGTAGCCAAAAACATTCAGTACTTC
NA | NA | TRBJ1-2 | TRBV28 | CASSFPGIDYGYTF | TGTGCCAGCAGTTTCCCAGGGATCGACTATGGCTACACCTTC